The present TCR beta chain was sequenced within a study of cytomegalovirus exposure and HLA in healthy donors. PCR amplification relied on 60 Vbeta primers (plus 13 Jbeta primers). Profiling relied on immunoSEQ multiplex PCR, and the TCRdb table lists in-frame clones only, not all of them. The sample lists 130,000 or so clones, approximately 69% occurring once. This CDR3 has 15 amino acids. V was trimmed by 0 bases and J by 1 base, leaving 9 bases between them. Looked up from germline, CDR1 is LNHNV and CDR2 is YYDKDF (reference sequence). Sequencing was done on a sample of PBMCs. The chain carries TRBV15 and TRBJ1-1, with TRBD1 as a possible D gene (5 bases). The sequence came from a man aged 35 to 55 in good health and CMV-seropositive. The DNA for the CDR3 is TGTGCCACCAGCAGAGATCGGGGGAAGAACACTGAAGCTTTCTTT. It yields the protein CATSRDRGKNTEAFF.